These 13 T cell receptor beta chains came from one sample sequenced in a study of beta chain features in type 1 diabetes. TCRB transcripts that were expressed got sequenced, as all of the isolated RNA had been reverse transcribed. Measured with immunoSEQ multiplex PCR; TCRdb has only the in-frame clones, and not every one. The data contain 140,000 to 150,000 clones, about 10% of them singletons. The sequenced sample consisted of naive CD4+ T cells from blood. The receptors shown here come from a man between 18 and 35 years old in good health.

This clone came up a few times. This chain joins TRBV18 and TRBJ2-1; no clear D gene. Germline V CDR1 and CDR2: KGHSH, LQKENI. V lost 2 bases and J 8 bases, leaving 7 bases between the germline ends. The length of the CDR3 is 12 residues. The CDR3 sequence: CASSPVQDEQFF. The DNA for the CDR3 is TGTGCCAGCTCACCAGTTCAGGATGAGCAGTTCTTC.

This clone has only a few counts. The rearrangement links TRBV7-2 to TRBJ1-5; no clear D. The CDR3 contains 15 residues. The V and J ends lost 0 bases and 4 bases respectively, with 10 bases between them. Germline CDR1 reads SGHTA; CDR2 reads FQGNSA. This CDR3 is CASSLAGSVNQPQHF. The CDR3 region has the DNA TGTGCCAGCAGCTTAGCCGGGTCGGTGAATCAGCCCCAGCATTTT.

In this sample, this clone turned up a few times. The chain is built from TRBV28 and TRBJ2-2, with D perhaps matching TRBD1 (5 bases). The CDR3 consists of 15 residues. The V gene lost 3 bases and the J gene lost 0 bases, with 8 bases spanning the gap. Germline CDR1 reads MDHEN; CDR2 reads SYDVKM. The CDR3 loop is CASSLDTANTGELFF. The CDR3 DNA follows: TGTGCCAGCAGTTTGGACACCGCGAACACCGGGGAGCTGTTTTTT.

This clone has a count of ten or more. The rearrangement uses TRBV7-9 and TRBJ2-7, with D possibly TRBD1 on 6 matching bases. V was trimmed by 4 bases and J by 9 bases, leaving 16 bases between them. Germline lookup yields CDR1 SEHNR and CDR2 FQNEAQ (reference sequence). CDR3 length equals 13 residues. DNA for the CDR3: TGTGCCAGCAGCTACACCCTGAGGGGGTGGCAGTACTTC. It encodes CASSYTLRGWQYF.

This clone showed up just a few times. This sequence joins TRBV12-5 and TRBJ2-5; the D gene is possibly TRBD1 (6 bases). Germline-derived CDR1 and CDR2 are LGHNT and FRNRAP. With 7 bases removed from V and 3 bases from J, the gap between germline ends came to 18 bases. This CDR3 has 15 amino acids. CDR3 DNA sequence: TGTGCTAGTGCCTTAGGTATGGCAGGGGAAGAGACCCAGTACTTC. Its translation is CASALGMAGEETQYF. Variable domain in full (rest from reference TRBV12-5 and TRBJ2-5): DARVTQTPRHKVTEMGQEVTMRCQPILGHNTVFWYRQTMMQGLELLAYFRNRAPLDDSGMPKDRFSAEMPDATLATLKIQPSEPRDSAVYFCASALGMAGEETQYFGPGTRLLVL.

The sample holds many counts of this clone. The V and J genes are TRBV9 and TRBJ1-6, with D tentatively TRBD1 (6 bases). This CDR3 is built from 15 residues. The ends were cut back, 4 bases at V and 10 bases at J, with 18 bases in the middle. The germline gives CDR1 SGDLS, CDR2 YYNGEE. This CDR3 reads CASSPRAGVESPLHF. CDR3 DNA sequence: TGTGCCAGCAGCCCACGGGCAGGGGTAGAGTCACCCCTCCACTTT.

This rearrangement joins TRBV28 to TRBJ1-2; 9 nucleotides match TRBD1. The CDR3 has 14 residues. Germline loops: CDR1 MDHEN, CDR2 SYDVKM. The V and J ends lost 4 bases and 2 bases, in that order; junction bases with no gene match: 2. This chain's CDR3 is CASSSGTGNYGYTF. In DNA form, the CDR3 reads TGTGCCAGCAGTTCCGGGACAGGGAACTATGGCTACACCTTC.

This clone was seen more than once but under ten times. This chain connects TRBV7-2 to TRBJ2-7; possibly TRBD1 for D (6 bases). V was trimmed by 5 bases and J by 2 bases, leaving 13 bases between them. The CDR3 has 14 residues. In germline, CDR1 is SGHTA, CDR2 FQGNSA. The CDR3 coding sequence is TGTGCCAGCAGCCTAAGACAGGAAGCCTACGAGCAGTACTTC. Translation: CASSLRQEAYEQYF.

The chain has TRBV2 and TRBJ2-1; TRBD2 is a possible D gene (7 bases). V dropped 4 bases and J dropped 3 bases, with 22 bases sitting between them. Germline values: CDR1 SNHLY, CDR2 FYNNEI. The CDR3 runs 18 residues. For the CDR3, the DNA is TGTGCCAGCAGTGTAAGCTTCCCATTGGGGGGGCTCTACAATGAGCAGTTCTTC. As protein: CASSVSFPLGGLYNEQFF. The complete variable domain, with remaining parts taken from reference TRBV2 and TRBJ2-1, reads EPEVTQTPSHQVTQMGQEVILRCVPISNHLYFYWYRQILGQKVEFLVSFYNNEISEKSEIFDDQFSVERPDGSNFTLKIRSTKLEDSAMYFCASSVSFPLGGLYNEQFFGPGTRLTVL.

V gene TRBV7-9 combines with J gene TRBJ2-3, with D possibly being TRBD1 (6 bases). This CDR3 has 15 residues. The germline CDR1 and CDR2 sequences are SEHNR and FQNEAQ (reference sequence). V was pared by 1 base and J by 2 bases, with 10 bases between. The CDR3 here is CASSLEGHNTDTQYF. The DNA of the CDR3 is TGTGCCAGCAGCTTAGAGGGACACAACACAGATACGCAGTATTTT.

The table lists this clone with a few counts. The chain links TRBV4-3 to TRBJ1-3, with 9 nucleotides matching TRBD1. Per germline, CDR1 LGHNA and CDR2 YSLEER. The junction had 11 bases not matched to a gene; V was cut back by 2 bases and J by 3 bases. There are 18 residues in the CDR3. DNA of the CDR3: TGCGCCAGCAGCCAATACGGGACAGGGACGTCAGGTGGAAACACCATATATTTT. Translated, it gives CASSQYGTGTSGGNTIYF.

The chain links TRBV21-1 to TRBJ1-3; the table names TRBD1, a call not compared with the DNA. TRBV21-1 is marked as a pseudogene. The CDR3 totals 15 residues. CDR3 loop: CASSKAWFSGNTIYF. Here the CDR3 DNA reads TGTGCCAGCAGCAAGGCCTGGTTTTCTGGAAACACCATATATTTT.

The sample holds a few counts of this clone. The J gene is TRBJ2-1, the V gene TRBV7-3, with D possibly matching TRBD1 (6 bases). V was cut by 2 bases and J by 7 bases, with 30 bases left in between. The germline V gene encodes CDR1 SGHTA and CDR2 FQGTGA. This CDR3 contains 20 residues. CDR3: CASSLSDRPEQGCPRNEQFF. CDR3 DNA sequence: TGTGCCAGCAGCTTATCCGACCGGCCTGAACAGGGATGTCCTAGAAATGAGCAGTTCTTC.